This T cell receptor beta chain came from a study of HIV-infected patients and healthy controls. There are many counts of this clonotype. After removal of 4 bases from V and 0 bases from J, the junction contained 11 bases not matched to a gene. CDR3 length: 19 residues. Germline V CDR1 and CDR2: MDHEN, SYDVKM. In TCRdb, the 5' RACE reads were re-called with MiXCR into one record per CDR3 protein. The table shows some 67,000 distinct CDR3 sequences, with less than 20% occurring only once. Sequences were obtained from CD4+ T cells from blood. The chain combines TRBV28 with TRBJ2-6; TRBD1 matches at 8 bases. The clonotype was recovered from a human donor in good health. CDR3 DNA sequence: TGTGCCAGCAGTTACCACGGACAGGGCAAACTCTCTGGGGCCAACGTCCTGACTTTC. This sequence encodes CASSYHGQGKLSGANVLTF.